These 4 T cell receptor beta chains originate from one sample sequenced in a study of lymphopenia after photon versus proton radiotherapy. Assay: immunoSEQ multiplex PCR; the TCRdb copy retains only in-frame clones and omits some. Among about 26,000 clones listed, 80% to 85% were seen once. The sequencing used peripheral blood, collected from a patient treated with photon-based radiotherapy. These TCRs come from a woman aged 45 to 65 with pancreatic cancer.

This clone was picked up a small number of times. Compared with germline, one end of the junction differs, possibly owing to a read error. The CDR3: CASSEGDRGNQPQHF. The CDR3 DNA reads TGTGCCAGCAGCGAAGGGGACAGGGGCAATCAGCCCCAGCATTTT. This chain joins TRBV2 and TRBJ1-5, with 9 bases that match TRBD1. The germline V gene has CDR1 SNHLY and CDR2 FYNNEI. There are 15 residues in the CDR3. Drawing the rest from reference TRBV2 and TRBJ1-5, the complete variable domain is EPEVTQTPSHQVTQMGQEVILRCVPISNHLYFYWYRQILGQKVEFLVSFYNNEISEKSEIFDDQFSVERPDGSNFTLKIRSTKLEDSAMYFCASSEGDRGNQPQHFGDGTRLSIL.

V gene TRBV5-1 combines with J gene TRBJ2-7, with 7 bases identical to TRBD1. The CDR3 length is 13 residues. The trim removed 4 bases at V and 4 bases at J, leaving 5 bases unmatched. Looked up from germline, CDR1 is SGHRS and CDR2 is YFSETQ. The CDR3 reads CASSPSQGYEQYF. The CDR3 nucleotides are TGCGCCAGCAGCCCCTCACAGGGGTACGAGCAGTACTTC.

The genes are TRBV7-6 and TRBJ1-3; D might be TRBD1 (5 bases). This CDR3 has 17 residues. Germline CDR1 SGHVS, CDR2 FNYEAQ. V lost 1 base, J lost 4 bases, and 17 bases lay in between. The chain's CDR3 is CASSLEGGEGTGNTIYF. The CDR3 DNA follows: TGTGCCAGCAGCTTAGAGGGCGGCGAGGGGACGGGAAACACCATATATTTT.

This rearrangement joins TRBV7-9 to TRBJ2-1; no clear D. This CDR3 comprises 14 residues. Germline CDR1 is SEHNR and CDR2 is FQNEAQ (reference sequence). Trimming removed 11 bases at V and 0 bases at J, with 14 bases between. The CDR3 nucleotides read TGTGCCGGTTCACCAGGTAGCTCCTACAATGAGCAGTTCTTC. Its translation is CAGSPGSSYNEQFF.